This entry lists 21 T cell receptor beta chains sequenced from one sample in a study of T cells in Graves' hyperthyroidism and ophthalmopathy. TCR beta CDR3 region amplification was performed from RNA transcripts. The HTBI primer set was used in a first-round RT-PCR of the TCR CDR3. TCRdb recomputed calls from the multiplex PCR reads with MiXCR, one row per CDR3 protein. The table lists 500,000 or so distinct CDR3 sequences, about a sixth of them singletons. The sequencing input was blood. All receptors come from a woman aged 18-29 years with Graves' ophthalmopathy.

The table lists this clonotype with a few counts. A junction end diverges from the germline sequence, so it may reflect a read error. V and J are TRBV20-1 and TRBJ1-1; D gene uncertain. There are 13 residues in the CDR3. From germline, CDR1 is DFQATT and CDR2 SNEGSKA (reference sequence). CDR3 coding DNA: TGCAGTGCTGGAGAGGGCAGCTACACTGAAGCTTTCTTT. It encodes CSAGEGSYTEAFF.

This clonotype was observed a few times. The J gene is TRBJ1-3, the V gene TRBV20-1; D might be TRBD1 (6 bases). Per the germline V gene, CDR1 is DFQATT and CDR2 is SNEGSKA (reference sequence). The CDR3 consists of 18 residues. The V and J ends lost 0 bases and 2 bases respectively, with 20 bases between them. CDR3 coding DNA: TGCAGTGCTAGAGATCCAGGGACAAGAGTTCTTACTGGAAACACCATATATTTT. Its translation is CSARDPGTRVLTGNTIYF.

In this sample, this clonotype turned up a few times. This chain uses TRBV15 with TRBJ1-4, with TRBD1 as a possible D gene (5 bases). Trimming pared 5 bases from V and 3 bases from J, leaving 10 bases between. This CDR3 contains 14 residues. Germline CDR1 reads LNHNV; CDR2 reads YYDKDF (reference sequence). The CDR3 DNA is TGTGCCACCAGCCCGACAGTTGCTAATGAAAAACTGTTTTTT. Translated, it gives CATSPTVANEKLFF. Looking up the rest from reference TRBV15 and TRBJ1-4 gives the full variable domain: DAMVIQNPRYQVTQFGKPVTLSCSQTLNHNVMYWYQQKSSQAPKLLFHYYDKDFNNEADTPDNFQSRRPNTSFCFLDIRSPGLGDTAMYLCATSPTVANEKLFFGSGTQLSVL.

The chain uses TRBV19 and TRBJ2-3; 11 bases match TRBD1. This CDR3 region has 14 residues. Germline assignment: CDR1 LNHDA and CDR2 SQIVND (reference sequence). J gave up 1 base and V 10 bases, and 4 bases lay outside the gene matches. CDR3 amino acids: CATRTGGGTDTQYF. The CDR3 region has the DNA TGTGCCACCCGGACAGGGGGCGGCACAGATACGCAGTATTTT.

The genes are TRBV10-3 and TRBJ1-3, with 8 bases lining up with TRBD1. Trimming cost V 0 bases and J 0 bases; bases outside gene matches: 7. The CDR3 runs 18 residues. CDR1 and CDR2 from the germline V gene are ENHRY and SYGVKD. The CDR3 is CAISESGRQGTSGNTIYF. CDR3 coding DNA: TGTGCCATCAGTGAGTCGGGGCGACAGGGGACCTCTGGAAACACCATATATTTT.

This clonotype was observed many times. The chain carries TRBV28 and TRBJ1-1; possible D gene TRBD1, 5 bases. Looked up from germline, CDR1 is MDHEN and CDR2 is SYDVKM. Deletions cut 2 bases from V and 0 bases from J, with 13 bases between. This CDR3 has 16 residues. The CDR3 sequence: CASSLGGWGMNTEAFF. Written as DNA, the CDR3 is TGTGCCAGCAGTTTAGGGGGGTGGGGAATGAACACTGAAGCTTTCTTT.

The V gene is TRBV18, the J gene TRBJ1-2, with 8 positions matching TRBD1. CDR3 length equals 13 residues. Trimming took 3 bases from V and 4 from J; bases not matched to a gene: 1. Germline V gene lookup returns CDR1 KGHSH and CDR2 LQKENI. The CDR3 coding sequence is TGTGCCAGCTCACCGACAGGGGCCTATGGCTACACCTTC. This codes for CASSPTGAYGYTF.

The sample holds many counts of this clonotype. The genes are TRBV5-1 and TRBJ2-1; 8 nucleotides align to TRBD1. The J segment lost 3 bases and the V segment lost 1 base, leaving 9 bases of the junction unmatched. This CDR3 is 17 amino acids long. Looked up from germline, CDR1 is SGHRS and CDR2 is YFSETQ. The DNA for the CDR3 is TGCGCCAGCAGCTTGATATCCTCAGGGGGCCGCTACAATGAGCAGTTCTTC. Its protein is CASSLISSGGRYNEQFF.

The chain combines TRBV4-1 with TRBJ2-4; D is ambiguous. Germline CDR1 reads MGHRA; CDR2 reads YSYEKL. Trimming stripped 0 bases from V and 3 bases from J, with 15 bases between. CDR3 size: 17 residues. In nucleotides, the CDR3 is TGCGCCAGCAGCCAAGACTTCGGGTGGTCGGGCAAAAACATTCAGTACTTC. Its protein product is CASSQDFGWSGKNIQYF.

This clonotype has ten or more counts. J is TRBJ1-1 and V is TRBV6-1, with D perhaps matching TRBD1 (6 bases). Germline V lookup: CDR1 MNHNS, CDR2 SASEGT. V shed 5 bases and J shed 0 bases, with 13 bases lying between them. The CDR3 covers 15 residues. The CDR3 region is CASSRTVIMNTEAFF. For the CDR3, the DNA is TGTGCCAGCAGTCGGACAGTAATCATGAACACTGAAGCTTTCTTT.

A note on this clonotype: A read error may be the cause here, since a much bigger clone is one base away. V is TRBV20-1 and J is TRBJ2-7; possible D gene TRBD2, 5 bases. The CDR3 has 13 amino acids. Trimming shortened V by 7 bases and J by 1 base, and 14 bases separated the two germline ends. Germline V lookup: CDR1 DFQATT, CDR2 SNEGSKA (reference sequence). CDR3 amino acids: CSVASSGSYEQYF. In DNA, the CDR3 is TGCAGTGTGGCATCGAGCGGATCCTACGAGCAGTACTTC.

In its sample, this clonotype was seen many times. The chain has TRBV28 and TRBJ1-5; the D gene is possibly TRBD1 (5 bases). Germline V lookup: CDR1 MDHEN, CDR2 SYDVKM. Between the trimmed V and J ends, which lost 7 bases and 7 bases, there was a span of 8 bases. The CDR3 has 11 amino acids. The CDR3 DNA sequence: TGTGCCAGCAACTCAGGGCAGCCCCAGCATTTT. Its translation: CASNSGQPQHF.

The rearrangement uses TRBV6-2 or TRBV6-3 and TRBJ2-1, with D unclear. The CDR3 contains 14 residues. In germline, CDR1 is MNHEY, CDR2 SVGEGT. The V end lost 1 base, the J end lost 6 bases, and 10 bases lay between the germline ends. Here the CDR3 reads CASSYWSGFNEQFF. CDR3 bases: TGTGCCAGCAGTTACTGGTCAGGATTCAATGAGCAGTTCTTC.

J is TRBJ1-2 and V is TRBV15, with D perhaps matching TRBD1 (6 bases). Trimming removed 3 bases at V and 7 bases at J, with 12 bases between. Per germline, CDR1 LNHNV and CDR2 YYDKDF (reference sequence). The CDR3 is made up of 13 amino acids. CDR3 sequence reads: CATSRSGDPGYTF. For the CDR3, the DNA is TGTGCCACCAGCAGGTCAGGGGACCCTGGCTACACCTTC.

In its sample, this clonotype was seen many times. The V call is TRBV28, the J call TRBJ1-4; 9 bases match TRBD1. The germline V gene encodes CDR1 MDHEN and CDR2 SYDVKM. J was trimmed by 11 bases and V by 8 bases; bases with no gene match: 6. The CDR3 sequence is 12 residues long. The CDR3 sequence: CASGTGQFKLFF. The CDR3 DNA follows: TGTGCCAGCGGGACAGGGCAGTTTAAACTGTTTTTT.

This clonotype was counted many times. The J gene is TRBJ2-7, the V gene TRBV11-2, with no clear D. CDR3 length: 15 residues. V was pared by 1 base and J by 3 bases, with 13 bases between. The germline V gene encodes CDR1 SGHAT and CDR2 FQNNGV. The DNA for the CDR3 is TGTGCCAGCAGCTTAGTTGGTGGGTTTGACTACGAGCAGTACTTC. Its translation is CASSLVGGFDYEQYF. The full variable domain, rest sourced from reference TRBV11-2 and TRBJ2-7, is EAGVAQSPRYKIIEKRQSVAFWCNPISGHATLYWYQQILGQGPKLLIQFQNNGVVDDSQLPKDRFSAERLKGVDSTLKIQPAKLEDSAVYLCASSLVGGFDYEQYFGPGTRLTVT.

CDR3 bases: TGTGCCAGCAGCTTAGTAGGGAGTGGAAAGTTCTTC. Its protein is CASSLVGSGKFF. The rearrangement links TRBV7-9 to TRBJ2-1; TRBD2 is a possible D gene (5 bases). V gave up 1 base and J gave up 14 bases, with 12 bases separating them. The germline gives CDR1 SEHNR, CDR2 FQNEAQ (reference sequence). The CDR3 runs 12 residues.

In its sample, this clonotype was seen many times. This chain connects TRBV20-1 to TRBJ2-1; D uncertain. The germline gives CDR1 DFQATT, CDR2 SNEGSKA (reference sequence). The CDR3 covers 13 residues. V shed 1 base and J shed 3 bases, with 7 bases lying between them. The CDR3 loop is CSARAPDYNEQFF. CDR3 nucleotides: TGCAGTGCTAGAGCCCCCGACTACAATGAGCAGTTCTTC.

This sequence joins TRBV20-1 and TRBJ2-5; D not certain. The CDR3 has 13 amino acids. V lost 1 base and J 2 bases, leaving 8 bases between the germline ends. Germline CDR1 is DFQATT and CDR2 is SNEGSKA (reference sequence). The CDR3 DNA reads TGCAGTGCTAGAGTAATAGGGCAAGAGACCCAGTACTTC. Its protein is CSARVIGQETQYF.

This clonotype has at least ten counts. CDR3 sequence (DNA): TGTGCCAGCTTAGCCAGGAGGAACACTGAAGCTTTCTTT. Translated: CASLARRNTEAFF. V and J are TRBV19 and TRBJ1-1; D is ambiguous. This CDR3 is built from 13 residues. The germline CDR1 and CDR2 sequences are LNHDA and SQIVND (reference sequence). Trimming took 9 bases from V and 1 from J, leaving 12 bases between them. Drawing the rest from reference TRBV19 and TRBJ1-1, the complete variable domain is DGGITQSPKYLFRKEGQNVTLSCEQNLNHDAMYWYRQDPGQGLRLIYYSQIVNDFQKGDIAEGYSVSREKKESFPLTVTSAQKNPTAFYLCASLARRNTEAFFGQGTRLTVV.

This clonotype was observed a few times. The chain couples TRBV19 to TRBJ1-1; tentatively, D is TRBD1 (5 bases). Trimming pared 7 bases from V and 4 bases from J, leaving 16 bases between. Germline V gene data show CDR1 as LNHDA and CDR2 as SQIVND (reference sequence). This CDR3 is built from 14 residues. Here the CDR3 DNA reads TGTGCCAGTACTCCGGAGAGGGGACGCACTGAAGCTTTCTTT. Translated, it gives CASTPERGRTEAFF.